Listed here is a single T cell receptor beta chain. V trimming: 8 bases; J trimming: 1 base; junction bases outside the gene matches: 6. The CDR3 consists of 14 residues. CDR1 and CDR2 from the germline V gene are GTSNPN and SVGIG (reference sequence). This entry comes from a study of OX40 agonist ivuxolimab in advanced cancers. TCRdb keeps only in-frame clones here, not all; method: immunoSEQ multiplex PCR. The sample contains about 60,000 clones, roughly four fifths of which appear only once. This chain links TRBV30 with TRBJ2-3, with 10 bases fitting TRBD1. The material sequenced was CD4+ or CD8+ T cells sorted from blood, taken in a trial of the OX40 agonist ivuxolimab. The origin of this receptor is an adult with an advanced solid tumor such as melanoma, head and neck, liver or kidney cancer. The CDR3 reads CAGGQGDGTDTQYF. CDR3 sequence (DNA): TGTGCCGGAGGACAGGGGGACGGCACAGATACGCAGTATTTT.